This entry is about one TCR beta chain. Its specificity is unknown. This record comes from a study of T cell responses to AZD1222 COVID-19 vaccine. Regarding the study as a whole: Seropositive AZD1222 recipients at baseline numbered only five or six. When two AZD1222 doses had been given, Spike-specific TCR breadth and depth rose.

Here immunoSEQ multiplex PCR was the method, and the copy in TCRdb shows in-frame clones only, minus some. This repertoire shows about 99,000 clones, about 89% found once; its top ten account for 6.5% to 10%. Trimming stripped 6 bases from V and 3 bases from J, with 12 bases between. The CDR3 runs to 13 residues. The sequence derives from an adult who received the AZD1222 COVID-19 vaccine. The material was peripheral blood, obtained 28 days after the second AZD1222 dose. The J gene is TRBJ2-7, the V gene TRBV12-3 or TRBV12-4, with a possible D match to TRBD2 (5 bases). The CDR3 sequence is CASSYGRGYEQYF. CDR3 in DNA: TGTGCCAGCAGCTACGGTCGGGGCTACGAGCAGTACTTC.